Below are 6 T cell receptor beta chains sequenced from a single sample in a study of T cell repertoires in cytomegalovirus infection (dated by TCRdb to about 2019). Sequenced on an Illumina HiSeq 1500. The public reads were reanalyzed by TCRdb: fastp trimming at Q25, MiXCR alignment, in-frame beta chains only. CDR3 protein sequences are deduplicated, and each keeps its most common genes and DNA. The sample table holds about 210,000 distinct CDR3 sequences, of which 6.5% were seen once. The top ten clonotypes cover less than 7.5% of the sample. The sequencing sample was made of PBMCs. Every receptor here comes from a human donor in good health (CMV status not recorded). Some clones in this sample may be carry-over from other donors' samples.

This clonotype was seen at least ten times. V and J are TRBV11-2 and TRBJ2-5; 11 bases agree with TRBD2. CDR1 SGHAT and CDR2 FQNNGV come from the germline V gene. The CDR3 runs to 15 residues. The V segment lost 5 bases and the J segment 3 bases; nucleotides outside the gene matches: 5. DNA for the CDR3: TGTGCCAGCAGCGGCCAACTAGCGGGGGAAGAGACCCAGTACTTC. This sequence encodes CASSGQLAGEETQYF.

This clonotype was seen many times. The chain joins TRBV12-3 or TRBV12-4 to TRBJ1-3, with D hard to call. The CDR3 covers 12 residues. Trimming pared 6 bases from V and 4 bases from J, leaving 7 bases between. As DNA, the CDR3 is TGTGCCAGCAGACCCAGCGGAAACACCATATATTTT. Its translation is CASRPSGNTIYF.

This clonotype was recorded at least ten times. The chain combines TRBV4-2 with TRBJ1-2, with D maybe TRBD1 (6 bases). CDR1 and CDR2 from the germline V gene are LGHNA and YNFKEQ. V was shortened by 0 bases and J by 6 bases, with 23 bases between the two germline ends. The length of the CDR3 is 18 residues. The CDR3 DNA is TGTGCCAGCAGCCAAGACAGGGCGGCCGGGGGCGGCCGGGATGGCTACACCTTC. It translates to CASSQDRAAGGGRDGYTF.

The chain is built from TRBV19 and TRBJ2-5; D ambiguous. The germline V gene has CDR1 LNHDA and CDR2 SQIVND (reference sequence). This CDR3 region has 13 residues. V lost 6 bases, J lost 7 bases, and 15 bases lay in between. The CDR3 DNA follows: TGTGCCAGTAGGACGCAGGATTCGGCGACCCAGTACTTC. As protein: CASRTQDSATQYF. Full variable domain (outside the CDR3, taken from reference TRBV19 and TRBJ2-5): DGGITQSPKYLFRKEGQNVTLSCEQNLNHDAMYWYRQDPGQGLRLIYYSQIVNDFQKGDIAEGYSVSREKKESFPLTVTSAQKNPTAFYLCASRTQDSATQYFGPGTRLLVL.

This clonotype was detected ten times or more. The J gene is TRBJ1-4, the V gene TRBV6-2 or TRBV6-3; 8 nucleotides match TRBD1. This CDR3 spans 16 amino acids. Trimming took 2 bases from V and 8 from J; bases not matched to a gene: 10. CDR1 is MNHEY and CDR2 is SVGEGT in the germline V gene. CDR3 nucleotides: TGTGCCAGCAGTTACGACGGGAACAGGGGGTCAGAAAAACTGTTTTTT. It encodes CASSYDGNRGSEKLFF.

The chain couples TRBV5-8 to TRBJ2-2, with D possibly TRBD1 on 5 matching bases. The CDR3 consists of 13 residues. CDR1 and CDR2 (germline): SGHTS, YDEGEE. Between the trimmed V and J ends, which lost 4 bases and 9 bases, there was a span of 13 bases. As DNA, the CDR3 is TGTGCCAGCAGCCTATGGGCAGGGCGGGAGCTGTTTTTT. It codes for CASSLWAGRELFF.